The subject of this entry is one T cell receptor beta chain. The record originates from a study of blood T cell repertoires in COVID-19. Background on the study: PBMCs, B-cell-depleted T cells, or T cells were the source of the cDNA or gDNA that made up the material.

Authors' processing steps: By means of reference gene primer amplification, nucleated cell counts were estimated. Generated by immunoSEQ multiplex PCR, the TCRdb table keeps only in-frame clones and is missing some. The DNA was the basis for D and trimming; V, J and clone size are from that table. Of 88,000 or so clones listed, over 75% are singletons. The germline V gene encodes CDR1 LNHDA and CDR2 SQIVND (reference sequence). V was pared by 7 bases and J by 5 bases, with 7 bases of the junction left unmatched. The CDR3 contains 14 residues. The sample comprised peripheral blood. This chain joins TRBV19 and TRBJ2-3; 9 bases match TRBD1. The source of this sequence is a man at least 80 years old with acute or convalescent COVID-19. CDR3 nucleotide sequence: TGTGCCAGTAATTCGGGACAGGGATTAGATACGCAGTATTTT. Amino acid sequence: CASNSGQGLDTQYF.